The 5 T cell receptor beta chains below all came from one sample that was sequenced in a study of blood T cells in healthy people across ages. A J-beta primer mix and a sample-barcoded 5' primer were used in a second PCR of about 7 to 12 cycles. TCRdb re-called the 5' RACE reads through MiXCR, storing one row per CDR3 protein. Of 540,000 or so distinct CDR3 sequences listed, 25% to 30% were seen once; the top ten hold about a fifth. The sequenced material came from blood. These receptors were collected from a woman aged 70 to 79 in good health.

The chain carries TRBV6-2 or TRBV6-3 and TRBJ1-3; D unclear. The CDR3 has 12 residues. Germline assignment: CDR1 MNHEY and CDR2 SVGEGT. Trimming removed 2 bases from V and 5 bases from J, with 4 bases in between. CDR3 nucleotide sequence: TGTGCCAGCAGTTACGACAGAAACACCATATATTTT. As protein: CASSYDRNTIYF.

This clonotype occurred a few times. The rearrangement joins TRBV7-8 to TRBJ1-4; 8 bases are a match to TRBD1. The CDR3 totals 15 residues. V was clipped by 6 bases and J by 8 bases; unmatched bases: 11. CDR1 and CDR2 (germline): SGHVS, FQNEAQ. DNA of the CDR3: TGTGCCAGCAGTTATATCCGACAGGGGAGAGAAAAACTGTTTTTT. This sequence encodes CASSYIRQGREKLFF. Using reference TRBV7-8 and TRBJ1-4 for the parts outside the CDR3, the full variable domain is GAGVSQSPRYKVAKRGQDVALRCDPISGHVSLFWYQQALGQGPEFLTYFQNEAQLDKSGLPSDRFFAERPEGSVSTLKIQRTQQEDSAVYLCASSYIRQGREKLFFGSGTQLSVL.

The chain couples TRBV5-1 to TRBJ2-5; D unclear. The CDR3 has 13 amino acids. CDR1 and CDR2 (germline): SGHRS, YFSETQ. V gave up 1 base and J gave up 1 base, with 5 bases separating them. The CDR3 region is CASSLPPQETQYF. CDR3 nucleotide sequence: TGCGCCAGCAGCTTGCCCCCCCAAGAGACCCAGTACTTC.

V gene TRBV20-1 combines with J gene TRBJ1-5; 7 bases line up with TRBD1. Germline CDR1 and CDR2: DFQATT and SNEGSKA (reference sequence). The V and J ends lost 5 bases and 3 bases, in that order; junction bases with no gene match: 7. The CDR3 extends over 14 amino acids. The CDR3 loop reads CSARQGIINQPQHF. As DNA, the CDR3 is TGCAGTGCTCGACAGGGAATTATCAATCAGCCCCAGCATTTT.

The chain carries TRBV18 and TRBJ1-5; 9 bases map to TRBD1. V trimming: 1 base; J trimming: 4 bases; junction bases outside the gene matches: 2. The CDR3 length is 15 residues. CDR1 KGHSH and CDR2 LQKENI come from the germline V gene. The CDR3 protein is CASSPQGQGNQPQHF. DNA for the CDR3: TGTGCCAGCTCACCACAAGGACAGGGGAATCAGCCCCAGCATTTT.